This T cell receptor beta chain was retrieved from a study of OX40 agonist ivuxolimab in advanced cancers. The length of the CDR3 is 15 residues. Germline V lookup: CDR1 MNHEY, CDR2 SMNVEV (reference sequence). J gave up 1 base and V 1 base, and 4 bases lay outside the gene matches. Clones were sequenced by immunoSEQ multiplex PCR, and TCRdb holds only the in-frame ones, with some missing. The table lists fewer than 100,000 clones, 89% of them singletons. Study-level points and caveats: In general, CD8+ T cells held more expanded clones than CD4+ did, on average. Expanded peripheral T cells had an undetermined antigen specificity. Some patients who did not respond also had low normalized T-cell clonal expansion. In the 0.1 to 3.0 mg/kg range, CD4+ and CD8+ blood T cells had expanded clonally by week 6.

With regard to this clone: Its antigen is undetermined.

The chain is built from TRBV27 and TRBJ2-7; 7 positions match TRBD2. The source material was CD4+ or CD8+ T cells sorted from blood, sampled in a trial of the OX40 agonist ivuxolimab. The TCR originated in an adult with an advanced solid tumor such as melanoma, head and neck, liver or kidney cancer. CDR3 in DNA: TGTGCCAGCAGTTTATACGCGGGAGCGTCCTACGAGCAGTACTTC. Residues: CASSLYAGASYEQYF.